This entry is about one TCR beta chain. Its antigen is currently unknown. TCRdb's copy holds only in-frame clones and misses some; the assay was immunoSEQ multiplex PCR. The table includes under 150,000 clones, approximately 94% detected once. These data come from a study of siplizumab effects on memory and regulatory T cells. V shed 0 bases and J shed 3 bases, with 10 bases lying between them. The CDR3 has 15 residues. CDR1 is MGHRA, CDR2 YSYEKL, per germline. Study findings and constraints: Relative to controls at around 29%, mappable alloreactive CD4+ clones exhibited a mean Treg-derived proportion of approximately 70% with siplizumab. Naive T cells looked more diverse than memory cells and looked like major alloresponse contributors. Of the alloreactive clones, only a minor fraction mapped to unstimulated subsets. No assignable naive or memory phenotype existed for roughly 75-96% of proliferating CD4+ or CD8+ clones.

V is TRBV4-1 and J is TRBJ2-3; maybe TRBD2 (5 bases). Material for sequencing was non-Treg CD4+ T cells sorted from blood. The TCR sequence derives from a human donor in good health. The CDR3 spells CASSQEGLLTDTQYF. CDR3 nucleotide sequence: TGCGCCAGCAGCCAAGAAGGACTTTTGACAGATACGCAGTATTTT.